The T cell receptor beta chain described here comes from a study of OX40 agonist ivuxolimab in advanced cancers. Study-level information: Patients received the agonistic anti-OX40 (CD134) antibody ivuxolimab. Ivuxolimab doses were 0.01, 0.1, 0.3, 1.5, 3 or 10 mg/kg every 2 weeks. Three patients, one with hepatocellular carcinoma and two with cutaneous melanoma, responded partially.

The assay was immunoSEQ multiplex PCR, and TCRdb's table has in-frame clones only and misses some. Among 75,000 or so clones, 84% were seen once, and the ten largest hold roughly 25%. Peripheral blood came from all dose cohorts at three timepoints. CDR1 is SGHAT and CDR2 is FQNNGV in the germline V gene. V was pared by 5 bases and J by 6 bases, with 12 bases of the junction left unmatched. The CDR3 covers 17 residues. This chain uses TRBV11-2 with TRBJ2-3; 12 nucleotides agree with TRBD1. This receptor was obtained from an adult with an advanced solid tumor such as melanoma, head and neck, liver or kidney cancer. The sample consisted of CD4+ or CD8+ T cells sorted from blood, taken in a trial of the OX40 agonist ivuxolimab. The CDR3 DNA follows: TGTGCCAGCAGCAAATGGGGGGACAGGGGGCCACAGGATACGCAGTATTTT. Amino acid sequence: CASSKWGDRGPQDTQYF.